The clone carrying this TCR beta chain came up many times. What it recognizes is unknown. The cDNA was synthesized by means of template-switch 5'RACE, which was carried out with 10-nucleotide random UMIs. Using its own MiXCR run on the 5' RACE reads, TCRdb lists one record per CDR3 protein. The profile shows tens of thousands of distinct CDR3 sequences, roughly 3.6% of them singletons. V gave up 7 bases and J gave up 4 bases, with 13 bases separating them. The CDR3 totals 13 residues. The data were obtained in a study of neurological immune-mediated disorders. Study-wide results and caveats: The study found the most TCR clonal expansion in HTLV-1-associated myelopathy and the least in multiple sclerosis, below healthy controls. The multiple sclerosis repertoire cluster was not associated with any clinical or MRI feature, with the authors stating that larger cohorts are needed.

The unsorted libraries originated from 2 million PBMCs kept at -80 C. Material: PBMCs. The chain carries TRBV12-3 or TRBV12-4 and TRBJ1-1, with D uncertain. The source is a man in his thirties or forties with multiple sclerosis. CDR3 nucleotide sequence: TGTGCCAGCATAAAAAGGGATGGCACTGAAGCTTTCTTT. Residues: CASIKRDGTEAFF.